This passage covers 30 T cell receptor beta chains from one sample sequenced in a study of cytomegalovirus exposure and HLA in healthy donors. The PCR was carried out with 60 Vbeta primers and 13 Jbeta primers. Data came from immunoSEQ multiplex PCR; TCRdb stores just in-frame clones and leaves some out. The table lists around 180,000 clones, almost 85% of them singletons. The sample comprised PBMCs. These receptors came from a woman between 50 and 59 years old in good health and CMV-seronegative.

This clone was seen a few times. This chain links TRBV7-8 with TRBJ2-5, with a tentative D call TRBD2 (6 bases). V shed 2 bases and J shed 3 bases, with 22 bases lying between them. CDR1 and CDR2 from the germline V gene are SGHVS and FQNEAQ. There are 18 residues in the CDR3. This chain's CDR3 is CASSLISRRDSIKETQYF. The CDR3 region has the DNA TGTGCCAGCAGCTTAATCAGTAGACGGGACTCAATCAAAGAGACCCAGTACTTC.

CDR3: CASSLVLRGNTDTQYF. The CDR3 nucleotides are TGTGCCAGCAGCTTGGTGTTGCGGGGCAACACAGATACGCAGTATTTT. The chain employs TRBV5-6 and TRBJ2-3, with D tentatively TRBD2 (6 bases). Trimming left V 0 bases short and J 2 bases short, with 13 bases between. CDR1 and CDR2 (germline): SGHDT, YYEEEE. CDR3 length equals 16 residues.

The V call is TRBV29-1, the J call TRBJ2-3; D is undetermined. In germline, CDR1 is SQVTM, CDR2 ANQGSEA. Trimming shortened V by 6 bases and J by 1 base, and 11 bases separated the two germline ends. This CDR3 comprises 13 residues. The CDR3 loop reads CSVAVAGTDTQYF. The CDR3 DNA is TGCAGCGTCGCGGTTGCGGGCACAGATACGCAGTATTTT.

V gene TRBV4-3 combines with J gene TRBJ1-1; 10 positions agree with TRBD1. This CDR3 comprises 14 residues. Germline V gene lookup returns CDR1 LGHNA and CDR2 YSLEER. The J segment lost 4 bases and the V segment lost 7 bases, leaving 6 bases of the junction unmatched. The CDR3 DNA is TGCGCCAGCAAATCGGGACAGGGGTTCACTGAAGCTTTCTTT. Amino acid sequence: CASKSGQGFTEAFF.

The rearrangement uses TRBV19 and TRBJ2-7; TRBD1 is a possible D gene (6 bases). V lost 0 bases, J lost 3 bases, and 9 bases lay in between. CDR3 size: 14 residues. CDR1 is LNHDA and CDR2 is SQIVND in the germline V gene (reference sequence). The CDR3 nucleotides read TGTGCCAGTAGTATAGACAGGGGAGTCTACGAGCAGTACTTC. Encoded protein: CASSIDRGVYEQYF.

This clone has only one observation. The chain joins TRBV18 to TRBJ1-2, with D unresolved. Trimming removed 3 bases from V and 9 bases from J, with 14 bases in between. The CDR3 consists of 13 residues. Germline loops: CDR1 KGHSH, CDR2 LQKENI. The CDR3 DNA reads as TGTGCCAGCTCACCTGACGGACTAGGTCGCTACACCTTC. This gives the protein CASSPDGLGRYTF.

This clone has more than one count but fewer than ten. The chain links TRBV11-3 to TRBJ2-7; TRBD1 matches 9 bases. V lost 2 bases and J lost 2; bases outside the gene matches: 4. Germline CDR1 SGHNT, CDR2 YENEEA. CDR3 length equals 15 residues. As DNA, the CDR3 is TGTGCCAGCAGCTTATCAGGACAGGGGCCCTACGAGCAGTACTTC. It specifies CASSLSGQGPYEQYF. The variable domain in full, with the rest retrieved from reference TRBV11-3 and TRBJ2-7, is EAGVVQSPRYKIIEKKQPVAFWCNPISGHNTLYWYLQNLGQGPELLIRYENEEAVDDSQLPKDRFSAERLKGVDSTLKIQPAELGDSAVYLCASSLSGQGPYEQYFGPGTRLTVT.

V gene TRBV6-5 combines with J gene TRBJ1-5, with TRBD1 as a possible D gene (6 bases). CDR3 size: 15 residues. Germline values: CDR1 MNHEY, CDR2 SVGAGI. Trimming removed 5 bases from V and 0 bases from J, with 11 bases in between. This CDR3 is CASSRTVYSNQPQHF. For the CDR3, the DNA is TGTGCCAGCAGTCGGACAGTATATAGCAATCAGCCCCAGCATTTT.

This clone was found a few times. The V gene is TRBV14, the J gene TRBJ1-2; no clear D gene. The CDR3 has 13 residues. Between the trimmed V and J ends, which lost 0 bases and 10 bases, there was a span of 12 bases. Germline V gene sequence: CDR1 SGHDN, CDR2 FVKESK. In DNA, the CDR3 is TGTGCCAGCAGCCAAGATCCACGGGGTGACTACACCTTC. This encodes CASSQDPRGDYTF.

The rearrangement joins TRBV7-3 to TRBJ1-1, with TRBD1 identical over 9 bases. CDR1 and CDR2 (germline): SGHTA, FQGTGA. J gave up 4 bases and V 5 bases, and 5 bases lay outside the gene matches. There are 14 residues in the CDR3. CDR3 DNA sequence: TGTGCCAGCAGCCAAACAGGGGGCCGCACTGAAGCTTTCTTT. Protein: CASSQTGGRTEAFF.

The chain joins TRBV2 to TRBJ2-7; D call uncertain. This CDR3 has 11 amino acids. CDR1 is SNHLY and CDR2 is FYNNEI in the germline V gene. Trimming pared 5 bases from V and 3 bases from J, leaving 5 bases between. This chain's CDR3 is CASSLLYEQYF. Written as DNA, the CDR3 is TGTGCCAGCAGTTTACTCTACGAGCAGTACTTC.

The table lists this clone with a few counts. The J gene is TRBJ2-7, the V gene TRBV5-1; D is possibly TRBD2 (5 bases). The CDR3 covers 13 residues. The V gene lost 4 bases and the J gene lost 7 bases, with 15 bases spanning the gap. Germline V gene sequence: CDR1 SGHRS, CDR2 YFSETQ. The CDR3: CASSLELGGEQYF. CDR3 bases: TGCGCCAGCAGCCTTGAACTAGGAGGTGAGCAGTACTTC.

As to this clone: This specimen includes other DNA sequences encoding the same CDR3. The V and J genes are TRBV4-1 and TRBJ2-1; D may be TRBD2 (5 bases). This CDR3 contains 16 residues. V lost 4 bases to trimming and J lost 0 bases, with 13 bases between them. Germline loops: CDR1 MGHRA, CDR2 YSYEKL. The CDR3, as DNA: TGCGCCAGCAGCCCCCAGCGGCAGAGCTCCTACAATGAGCAGTTCTTC. It is translated as CASSPQRQSSYNEQFF.

V gene TRBV18 combines with J gene TRBJ2-2; tentative D call: TRBD1 (5 bases). Germline CDR1 and CDR2: KGHSH and LQKENI. The V gene lost 8 bases and the J gene lost 5 bases, with 15 bases spanning the gap. The CDR3 consists of 14 residues. The CDR3 spells CASDSQARTGELFF. CDR3 sequence (DNA): TGTGCCAGCGACAGCCAGGCGAGGACCGGGGAGCTGTTTTTT. The full variable domain, completed using reference TRBV18 and TRBJ2-2, is NAGVMQNPRHLVRRRGQEARLRCSPMKGHSHVYWYRQLPEEGLKFMVYLQKENIIDESGMPKERFSAEFPKEGPSILRIQQVVRGDSAAYFCASDSQARTGELFFGEGSRLTVL.

J is TRBJ1-4 and V is TRBV29-1, with D possibly being TRBD1 (5 bases). V was shortened by 4 bases and J by 7 bases, with 13 bases between the two germline ends. The CDR3 loop spans 13 amino acids. The germline gives CDR1 SQVTM, CDR2 ANQGSEA. CDR3 coding DNA: TGCAGCGTTGGACCAGGGTCGGGTGAAAAACTGTTTTTT. Amino acids: CSVGPGSGEKLFF.

The chain joins TRBV5-4 to TRBJ1-2, with a possible D match to TRBD1 (6 bases). This CDR3 is 16 amino acids long. Germline V gene sequence: CDR1 SGHNT, CDR2 YYREEE (reference sequence). The V end lost 4 bases, the J end lost 4 bases, and 20 bases lay between the germline ends. The chain's CDR3 is CASSPEGGVRAYGYTF. The CDR3 bases are TGTGCCAGCAGCCCGGAGGGGGGGGTTCGGGCCTATGGCTACACCTTC.

The rearrangement uses TRBV28 and TRBJ2-5, with D tentatively TRBD2 (7 bases). The CDR3 is made up of 15 amino acids. Germline V gene data show CDR1 as MDHEN and CDR2 as SYDVKM. With 9 bases removed from V and 0 bases from J, the gap between germline ends came to 17 bases. Here the CDR3 reads CASRGAPKYQETQYF. The CDR3 nucleotides are TGTGCCAGTCGGGGGGCACCAAAATACCAAGAGACCCAGTACTTC.

V and J are TRBV6-1 and TRBJ2-7; no firm D call. CDR1 and CDR2 from the germline V gene are MNHNS and SASEGT. V lost 6 bases, J lost 3 bases, and 15 bases lay in between. The CDR3 is 14 amino acids. The CDR3 loop reads CASRSPPAVYEQYF. The CDR3 nucleotides read TGTGCCAGCAGAAGCCCCCCCGCGGTCTACGAGCAGTACTTC.

This clone was seen a handful of times. The genes are TRBV10-3 and TRBJ2-3; the match to TRBD2 covers 11 bases. Germline V gene lookup returns CDR1 ENHRY and CDR2 SYGVKD. The V gene end was trimmed by 0 bases and the J gene end by 1 base; junction bases not matched to a gene: 9. This CDR3 is built from 19 residues. In DNA, the CDR3 is TGTGCCATCAGTGAGTCGCCCCTAACTAGCGGGAGAGGCACAGATACGCAGTATTTT. Translating it yields CAISESPLTSGRGTDTQYF.

This clone appeared once. The sample holds other DNA sequences that translate to the same CDR3. This chain uses TRBV9 with TRBJ2-2, with a tentative D call TRBD2 (5 bases). The germline V gene has CDR1 SGDLS and CDR2 YYNGEE. CDR3 size: 14 residues. The ends were cut back, 0 bases at V and 5 bases at J, with 8 bases in the middle. The CDR3 region has the DNA TGTGCCAGCAGCGTAGCTCCGGGGACCGGGGAGCTGTTTTTT. Its translation is CASSVAPGTGELFF.

A word on this clone: It is likely a read error, because the conserved phenylalanine at the end of the CDR3 is missing. The rearrangement joins TRBV5-4 to TRBJ1-1; TRBD1 aligns across 7 bases. V gave up 3 bases and J gave up 1 base; unmatched junction bases: 3. Germline CDR1 reads SGHNT; CDR2 reads YYREEE (reference sequence). The CDR3 covers 14 residues. The CDR3 is CASSWGQTNTEAFL. CDR3 sequence (DNA): TGTGCCAGCAGCTGGGGACAGACGAACACTGAAGCTTTCCTT.

This chain connects TRBV29-1 to TRBJ2-7, with 9 positions matching TRBD2. V shed 4 bases, J shed 3 bases, and the junction held 7 bases outside the gene matches. Germline lookup yields CDR1 SQVTM and CDR2 ANQGSEA. This CDR3 has 14 residues. CDR3 residues: CSVVAGVRNYEQYF. The CDR3 bases are TGCAGCGTTGTAGCGGGAGTTAGGAACTACGAGCAGTACTTC.

The rearrangement links TRBV19 to TRBJ1-3; D is unresolved. The CDR3 is 15 amino acids. CDR1 and CDR2 (germline): LNHDA, SQIVND (reference sequence). The V and J ends lost 10 bases and 0 bases respectively, with 16 bases between them. CDR3 nucleotide sequence: TGTGCCACCATAGGCGGGTGGACCTCTGGAAACACCATATATTTT. This gives the protein CATIGGWTSGNTIYF. The variable domain in full, completed from reference TRBV19 and TRBJ1-3, reads DGGITQSPKYLFRKEGQNVTLSCEQNLNHDAMYWYRQDPGQGLRLIYYSQIVNDFQKGDIAEGYSVSREKKESFPLTVTSAQKNPTAFYLCATIGGWTSGNTIYFGEGSWLTVV.

This clone was seen repeatedly, ten times or more. Other DNA sequences from this sample encode an identical CDR3 as well. J is TRBJ2-1 and V is TRBV9, with D unresolved. The germline CDR1 and CDR2 sequences are SGDLS and YYNGEE. Trimming took 0 bases from V and 1 from J, leaving 5 bases between them. The CDR3 covers 14 residues. The CDR3 DNA is TGTGCCAGCAGCGTAGGACTGTCCTACAATGAGCAGTTCTTC. It translates to CASSVGLSYNEQFF.

The chain joins TRBV18 to TRBJ1-5; 7 nucleotides align to TRBD1. The CDR3 length is 16 residues. The junction had 8 bases not matched to a gene; V was cut back by 3 bases and J by 3 bases. Germline V CDR1 and CDR2: KGHSH, LQKENI. DNA of the CDR3: TGTGCCAGCTCACCCGGGACAGCGACTACCAATCAGCCCCAGCATTTT. It encodes CASSPGTATTNQPQHF.

V and J are TRBV5-1 and TRBJ2-3, with a possible D match to TRBD1 (5 bases). The V end lost 5 bases, the J end lost 2 bases, and 9 bases lay between the germline ends. From germline, CDR1 is SGHRS and CDR2 YFSETQ. This CDR3 has 13 amino acids. CDR3 sequence: CASRGLSTDTQYF. The CDR3 DNA reads as TGCGCCAGCAGGGGGCTTTCCACAGATACGCAGTATTTT.

This clone was seen a single time. The chain uses TRBV4-3 and TRBJ2-5, with TRBD2 matching over 7 bases. The J call may be in error: the DNA end matches TRBJ2-7 better. CDR3 size: 14 residues. The germline V gene encodes CDR1 LGHNA and CDR2 YSLEER. This CDR3 reads CASSQGAGVYEQYF. DNA of the CDR3: TGCGCCAGCAGCCAAGGGGCGGGGGTCTACGAGCAGTACTTC.

V and J are TRBV28 and TRBJ2-2; possible D gene TRBD1, 7 bases. The CDR3 extends over 15 amino acids. Germline loops: CDR1 MDHEN, CDR2 SYDVKM. V was shortened by 3 bases and J by 5 bases, with 13 bases between the two germline ends. The CDR3 loop reads CASSLVRGDTGELFF. The CDR3 DNA reads TGTGCCAGCAGTTTGGTCAGGGGGGATACCGGGGAGCTGTTTTTT.

The chain employs TRBV28 and TRBJ1-1; 7 nucleotides line up with TRBD1. Germline-derived CDR1 and CDR2 are MDHEN and SYDVKM. The CDR3 is made up of 11 amino acids. The ends lost 7 bases at V and 8 bases at J; junction bases unmatched: 4. CDR3 protein: CASNLGQEAFF. The CDR3 coding sequence is TGTGCCAGCAACCTGGGACAGGAAGCTTTCTTT.

The chain couples TRBV7-6 to TRBJ2-1, with a possible D match to TRBD2 (5 bases). The ends were cut back, 5 bases at V and 5 bases at J, with 19 bases in the middle. Germline V gene sequence: CDR1 SGHVS, CDR2 FNYEAQ. The CDR3 loop spans 16 amino acids. Here the CDR3 DNA reads TGTGCCAGCAGCGATACTCTAGCTATGGTAGACAATGAGCAGTTCTTC. Translation gives CASSDTLAMVDNEQFF.